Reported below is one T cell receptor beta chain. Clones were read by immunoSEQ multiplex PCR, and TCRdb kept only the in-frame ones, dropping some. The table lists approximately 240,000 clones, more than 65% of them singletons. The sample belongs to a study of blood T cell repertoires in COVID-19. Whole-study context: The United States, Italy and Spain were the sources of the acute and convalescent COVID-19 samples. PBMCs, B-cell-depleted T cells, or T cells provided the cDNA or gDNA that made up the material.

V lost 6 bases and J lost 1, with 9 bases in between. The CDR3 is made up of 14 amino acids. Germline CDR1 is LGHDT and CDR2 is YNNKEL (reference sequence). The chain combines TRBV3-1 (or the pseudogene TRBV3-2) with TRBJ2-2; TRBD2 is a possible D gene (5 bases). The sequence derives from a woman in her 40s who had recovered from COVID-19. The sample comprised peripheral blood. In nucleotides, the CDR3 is TGTGCCAGCAGTCTCGGACTGAACACCGGGGAGCTGTTTTTT. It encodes CASSLGLNTGELFF.